The next 11 T cell receptor beta chains were all read from a single sample in a study of blood T cell repertoires in COVID-19. Profiling relied on immunoSEQ multiplex PCR, and the TCRdb table lists in-frame clones only, not all of them. The sample shows 130,000 or so clones, around 79% of them seen only once. The sequencing sample was made of peripheral blood. The receptors were sampled from a woman aged 65 to 85 with COVID-19, enrolled during active disease.

V is TRBV24-1 and J is TRBJ1-5; D is possibly TRBD1 (6 bases). The CDR3 consists of 18 residues. CDR1 KGHDR and CDR2 SFDVKD come from the germline V gene. The ends were cut back, 3 bases at V and 2 bases at J, with 19 bases in the middle. CDR3: CATSDPSTGLEGNQPQHF. The DNA of the CDR3 is TGTGCCACCAGTGATCCTTCCACAGGGTTAGAAGGCAATCAGCCCCAGCATTTT.

This chain links TRBV5-3 with TRBJ1-6; no clear D gene. TRBV5-3 is filed as an ORF, its function uncertain. V lost 0 bases and J 0 bases, leaving 19 bases between the germline ends. CDR3 length: 20 residues. CDR3 in amino acids: CARSLEARPDSSSYNSPLHF. The CDR3 coding sequence is TGTGCCAGAAGCTTGGAGGCCCGGCCTGACTCGAGCTCCTATAATTCACCCCTCCACTTT.

This chain uses TRBV30 with TRBJ1-5; 7 nucleotides align to TRBD1. Trimming at V came to 2 bases and at J to 5 bases, leaving 3 bases not matched to a gene. The CDR3 runs 13 residues. CDR1 and CDR2 from the germline V gene are GTSNPN and SVGIG (reference sequence). CDR3: CAWSPTGDQPQHF. The CDR3 nucleotides are TGTGCCTGGAGTCCTACAGGGGATCAGCCCCAGCATTTT. Full variable domain (missing parts from reference TRBV30 and TRBJ1-5): SQTIHQWPATLVQPVGSPLSLECTVEGTSNPNLYWYRQAAGRGLQLLFYSVGIGQISSEVPQNLSASRPQDRQFILSSKKLLLSDSGFYLCAWSPTGDQPQHFGDGTRLSIL.

The chain employs TRBV24-1 and TRBJ1-1; 8 nucleotides match TRBD1. Germline loops: CDR1 KGHDR, CDR2 SFDVKD. V shed 4 bases, J shed 8 bases, and the junction held 5 bases outside the gene matches. This CDR3 comprises 13 residues. CDR3 region: CATSEDRAGEAFF. CDR3 nucleotides: TGTGCCACCAGTGAGGACAGGGCGGGGGAAGCTTTCTTT.

This clone was observed a single time. The chain combines TRBV27 with TRBJ1-1; D may be TRBD1 (6 bases). Germline V gene sequence: CDR1 MNHEY, CDR2 SMNVEV (reference sequence). CDR3 length equals 14 residues. V gave up 5 bases and J gave up 6 bases, with 16 bases separating them. The CDR3 here is CASSPGTGTAEAFF. The CDR3, as DNA: TGTGCCAGCAGTCCCGGTACAGGGACGGCTGAAGCTTTCTTT.

V and J are TRBV5-6 and TRBJ2-1; possible D gene TRBD2, 6 bases. Germline assignment: CDR1 SGHDT and CDR2 YYEEEE. The V end was cut by 0 bases, the J end by 6 bases, with 13 bases between. The CDR3 spans 15 residues. The CDR3 loop is CASSLAWGVSNEQFF. The DNA for the CDR3 is TGTGCCAGCAGCTTGGCCTGGGGGGTGAGCAATGAGCAGTTCTTC.

This clone was found a few times. V is TRBV5-8 and J is TRBJ1-6, with TRBD1 identical over 7 bases. The V and J ends lost 4 bases and 9 bases, in that order; junction bases with no gene match: 10. The length of the CDR3 is 15 residues. In germline, CDR1 is SGHTS, CDR2 YDEGEE. The CDR3 DNA reads TGTGCCAGCAGCCGTGGGGACAGACTGGGTTCACCCCTCCACTTT. Its protein is CASSRGDRLGSPLHF.

This sequence joins TRBV5-1 and TRBJ1-1; D uncertain. The germline V gene has CDR1 SGHRS and CDR2 YFSETQ. This CDR3 region has 13 residues. V was cut by 0 bases and J by 11 bases, with 14 bases left in between. CDR3: CASSLDTDPGAFF. In nucleotides, the CDR3 is TGCGCCAGCAGCTTGGACACGGATCCCGGGGCTTTCTTT.

This clone came up a few times. The genes are TRBV7-2 and TRBJ1-1, with D tentatively TRBD1 (6 bases). Trimming shortened V by 2 bases and J by 5 bases, and 15 bases separated the two germline ends. CDR3 length: 15 amino acids. Germline values: CDR1 SGHTA, CDR2 FQGNSA. As DNA, the CDR3 is TGTGCCAGCAGCTTATCATCGGGGGGCCGGACTGAAGCTTTCTTT. Protein product: CASSLSSGGRTEAFF.

The chain couples TRBV27 to TRBJ1-5; 10 bases match TRBD1. Germline CDR1 reads MNHEY; CDR2 reads SMNVEV (reference sequence). Trimming at V came to 7 bases and at J to 2 bases, leaving 11 bases not matched to a gene. The CDR3 runs to 17 residues. The CDR3 sequence: CASKAMDRGRGNQPQHF. DNA for the CDR3: TGTGCCAGCAAGGCCATGGACAGGGGGAGAGGCAATCAGCCCCAGCATTTT.

This sequence joins TRBV5-4 and TRBJ1-3; TRBD1 matches 8 bases. Germline values: CDR1 SGHNT, CDR2 YYREEE (reference sequence). Trimming cost V 3 bases and J 2 bases; bases outside gene matches: 10. The CDR3 sequence is 17 residues long. The CDR3 nucleotides are TGTGCCAGCAGCTCCTCGGGGCCGGACAGGGCTGGAAACACCATATATTTT. Its protein is CASSSSGPDRAGNTIYF.